This T cell receptor (beta chain) originates from a study of T cells after yellow fever vaccination. This clonotype was found many times. The trim removed 7 bases at V and 6 bases at J, leaving 11 bases unmatched. Germline V lookup: CDR1 SGHTA, CDR2 FQGNSA. The CDR3 sequence is 15 residues long. TCRdb re-analysed the 5' RACE reads in MiXCR, keeping a single row per CDR3 protein. In the table there are roughly 140,000 distinct CDR3 sequences, approximately 7.7% of which are singletons. This TCR was recovered from a man aged 25 to 40 who received the YFV17D yellow fever vaccine. The material sequenced was CD4+ T cells sorted from PBMCs, taken 5 days after the yellow fever booster vaccination. The V gene is TRBV7-2, the J gene TRBJ2-1; TRBD2 aligns across 8 bases. For the CDR3, the DNA is TGTGCCAGCACCCTGACTAGCGAGGTGGCCAATGAGCAGTTCTTC. This translates into CASTLTSEVANEQFF.